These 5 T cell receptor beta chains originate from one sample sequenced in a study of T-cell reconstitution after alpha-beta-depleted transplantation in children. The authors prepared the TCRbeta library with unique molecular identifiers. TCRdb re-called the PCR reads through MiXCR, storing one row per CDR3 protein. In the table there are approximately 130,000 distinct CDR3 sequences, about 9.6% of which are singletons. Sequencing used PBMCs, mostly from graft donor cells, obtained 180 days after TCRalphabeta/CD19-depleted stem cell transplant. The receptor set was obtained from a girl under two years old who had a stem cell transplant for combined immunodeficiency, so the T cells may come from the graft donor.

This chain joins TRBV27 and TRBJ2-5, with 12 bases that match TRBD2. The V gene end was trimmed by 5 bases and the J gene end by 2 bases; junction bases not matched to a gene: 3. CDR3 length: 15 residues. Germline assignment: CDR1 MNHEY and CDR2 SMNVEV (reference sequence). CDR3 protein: CASSIGTSGQETQYF. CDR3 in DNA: TGTGCCAGCAGTATAGGGACTAGCGGGCAAGAGACCCAGTACTTC.

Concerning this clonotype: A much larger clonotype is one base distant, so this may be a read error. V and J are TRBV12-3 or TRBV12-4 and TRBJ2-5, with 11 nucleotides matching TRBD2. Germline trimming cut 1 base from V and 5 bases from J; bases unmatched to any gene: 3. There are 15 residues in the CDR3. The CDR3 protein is CASSLVAGGVETQYF. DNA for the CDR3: TGTGCCAGCAGTTTAGTAGCGGGAGGGGTTGAGACCCAGTACTTC.

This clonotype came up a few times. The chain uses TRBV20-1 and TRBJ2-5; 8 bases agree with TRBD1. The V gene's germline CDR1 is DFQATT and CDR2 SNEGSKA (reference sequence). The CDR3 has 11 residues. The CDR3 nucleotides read TGCAGCGCGGACAGGGAGGAGACCCAGTACTTC. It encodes CSADREETQYF.

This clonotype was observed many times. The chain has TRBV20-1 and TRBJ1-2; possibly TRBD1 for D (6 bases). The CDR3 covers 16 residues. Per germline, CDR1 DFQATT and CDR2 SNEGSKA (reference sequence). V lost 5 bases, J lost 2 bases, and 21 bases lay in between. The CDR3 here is CSASVTWDNQNYGYTF. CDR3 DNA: TGCAGTGCTTCTGTTACCTGGGACAATCAGAACTATGGCTACACCTTC.

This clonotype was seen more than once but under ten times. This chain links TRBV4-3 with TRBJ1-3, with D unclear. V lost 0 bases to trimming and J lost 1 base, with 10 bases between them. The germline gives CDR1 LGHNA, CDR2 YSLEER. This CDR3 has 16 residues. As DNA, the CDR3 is TGCGCCAGCAGCCAAGATCTTAGCGGGTCTGGAAACACCATATATTTT. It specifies CASSQDLSGSGNTIYF.